Presented here are 10 T cell receptor beta chains from one specimen sequenced in a study of regulatory T cells in long-lasting Graves disease. Both iRepertoire HTBI primers and Arm-PCR of CDR3 regions were used to build the TCR beta libraries. TCRdb passed the multiplex PCR reads through MiXCR, listing each CDR3 protein once. The data show 200,000 to 250,000 distinct CDR3 sequences, around 17% seen once. Described time point: newly diagnosed GD, antithyroid drugs for less than 3 months. Making the TCR library involved RNA that had been extracted from PBMCs. The specimen comprised peripheral blood mononuclear cells (PBMCs), sampled at new diagnosis, from a patient treated with antithyroid drugs. The receptors come from a female donor with Graves disease.

This clonotype has at least ten counts. This rearrangement joins TRBV11-2 to TRBJ1-3; no clear D gene. The CDR3 spans 12 residues. V was clipped by 4 bases and J by 4 bases, with 5 bases between them. Looked up from germline, CDR1 is SGHAT and CDR2 is FQNNGV. CDR3 coding DNA: TGTGCCAGCAGCTCTGCGGGAAACACCATATATTTT. This codes for CASSSAGNTIYF.

The genes are TRBV2 and TRBJ2-4, with D uncertain. The V and J ends lost 8 bases and 0 bases respectively, with 11 bases between them. The germline gives CDR1 SNHLY, CDR2 FYNNEI. The CDR3 runs to 14 residues. The CDR3 DNA reads TGTGCCAGCCGTAATCCCCTAGCCAAAAACATTCAGTACTTC. Its translation is CASRNPLAKNIQYF.

This clonotype was seen ten or more times. This chain joins TRBV10-3 and TRBJ2-3; D possibly corresponds to TRBD2 (6 bases). With 6 bases removed from V and 4 bases from J, the gap between germline ends came to 17 bases. The V gene's germline CDR1 is ENHRY and CDR2 SYGVKD. There are 15 residues in the CDR3. DNA of the CDR3: TGTGCCATCAGCGGGGACTCTGGGGATTCAGATACGCAGTATTTT. Protein product: CAISGDSGDSDTQYF.

Comment on this clonotype: Given a much more abundant clone one base away, this may be a read error. V usage is TRBV20-1 and J usage is TRBJ2-5; 8 bases align to TRBD1. The germline V gene has CDR1 DFQATT and CDR2 SNEGSKA (reference sequence). The V and J ends lost 4 bases and 11 bases, in that order; junction bases with no gene match: 12. The CDR3 extends over 13 amino acids. This CDR3 is CSAKPDRGYDQYF. CDR3 bases: TGCAGTGCTAAGCCCGACAGGGGTTACGATCAGTACTTC.

This clonotype was recorded many times. The chain recombines TRBV5-8 with TRBJ2-3, with D uncertain. The CDR3 sequence is 15 residues long. Per germline, CDR1 SGHTS and CDR2 YDEGEE. The V and J ends lost 5 bases and 6 bases respectively, with 19 bases between them. The CDR3, as DNA: TGTGCCAGCAGTACCAGAGGACCCTCATTTGATACGCAGTATTTT. Translation gives CASSTRGPSFDTQYF. Supplemented by reference TRBV5-8 and TRBJ2-3, the full variable domain reads EAGVTQSPTHLIKTRGQQATLRCSPISGHTSVYWYQQALGLGLQFLLWYDEGEERNRGNFPPRFSGRQFPNYSSELNVNALELEDSALYLCASSTRGPSFDTQYFGPGTRLTVL.

This clonotype was counted ten times or more. This rearrangement joins TRBV2 to TRBJ1-1; D not resolved. V was shortened by 2 bases and J by 1 base, with 5 bases between the two germline ends. Per germline, CDR1 SNHLY and CDR2 FYNNEI. The CDR3 contains 13 residues. CDR3 DNA sequence: TGTGCCAGCAGTGAATACACGAACACTGAAGCTTTCTTT. It specifies CASSEYTNTEAFF.

This clonotype was seen more than once but under ten times. Germline is not matched at one junction end, which may reflect a read error. The chain carries TRBV12-3 or TRBV12-4 and TRBJ2-3; D remains ambiguous. This CDR3 spans 14 amino acids. The CDR3 loop reads CAGSRVGWTDTQYF. The CDR3 DNA follows: TGTGCCGGCAGCCGCGTGGGCTGGACAGATACGCAGTATTTT.

Many counts were recorded for this clonotype. The rearrangement uses TRBV7-2 and TRBJ2-7; possible D gene TRBD1, 7 bases. With 8 bases removed from V and 3 bases from J, the gap between germline ends came to 14 bases. Looked up from germline, CDR1 is SGHTA and CDR2 is FQGNSA. The CDR3 is made up of 13 amino acids. The CDR3 is CASGGGSYYEQYF. CDR3 in DNA: TGTGCCAGCGGAGGGGGCTCTTACTACGAGCAGTACTTC.

This clonotype has ten or more counts. J is TRBJ2-1 and V is TRBV11-2; TRBD1 agrees at 8 bases. This CDR3 spans 15 amino acids. CDR1 is SGHAT, CDR2 FQNNGV, per germline. The junction had 3 bases not matched to a gene; V was cut back by 5 bases and J by 0 bases. The CDR3 is CASSQDRGSYNEQFF. CDR3 nucleotides: TGTGCCAGCAGCCAAGACAGGGGCTCCTACAATGAGCAGTTCTTC.

This clonotype was found many times. The chain combines TRBV19 with TRBJ2-1, with TRBD2 identical over 10 bases. The CDR3 runs to 15 residues. Trimming took 3 bases from V and 4 from J; bases not matched to a gene: 3. Germline V gene lookup returns CDR1 LNHDA and CDR2 SQIVND (reference sequence). The CDR3 DNA sequence: TGTGCCAGTAGTATCCAGCGGGGGGGATACAATGAGCAGTTCTTC. It encodes CASSIQRGGYNEQFF.